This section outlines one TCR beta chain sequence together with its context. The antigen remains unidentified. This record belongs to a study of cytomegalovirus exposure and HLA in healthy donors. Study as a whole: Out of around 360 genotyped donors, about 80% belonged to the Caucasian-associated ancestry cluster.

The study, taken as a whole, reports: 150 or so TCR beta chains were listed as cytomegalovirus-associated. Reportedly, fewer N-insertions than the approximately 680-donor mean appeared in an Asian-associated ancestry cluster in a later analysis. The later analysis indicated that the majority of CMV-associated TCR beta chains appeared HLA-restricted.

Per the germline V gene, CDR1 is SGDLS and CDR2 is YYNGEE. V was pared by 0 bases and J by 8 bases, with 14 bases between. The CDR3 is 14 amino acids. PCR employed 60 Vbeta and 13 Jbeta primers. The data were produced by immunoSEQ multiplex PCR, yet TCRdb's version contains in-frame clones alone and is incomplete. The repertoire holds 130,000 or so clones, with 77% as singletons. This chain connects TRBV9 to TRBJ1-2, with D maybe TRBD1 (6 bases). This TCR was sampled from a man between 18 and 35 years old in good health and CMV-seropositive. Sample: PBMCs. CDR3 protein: CASSVVNRVEGYTF. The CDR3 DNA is TGTGCCAGCAGCGTAGTCAACAGGGTGGAAGGCTACACCTTC.